This record covers a single TCR beta chain. Its antigen is as yet unknown. The data belong to a study of cytomegalovirus exposure and HLA in healthy donors. Study-level results: A prior analysis recorded that most TCR beta V segments were productive about 87% or about 30% of the time.

CDR1 and CDR2 (germline): SGHDT, YYEEEE. The CDR3 is 12 amino acids. V lost 4 bases to trimming and J lost 6 bases, with 11 bases between them. The PCR was carried out with 60 Vbeta primers and 13 Jbeta primers. Assay used: immunoSEQ multiplex PCR; TCRdb lists only in-frame clones, some missing. This sample yields about 240,000 clones, of which roughly 80% are seen a single time; 5.4% belongs to the top ten. The origin of this receptor is a woman aged 40 to 49 in good health and CMV-seropositive. The rearrangement links TRBV5-6 to TRBJ2-7; the D gene is possibly TRBD1 (5 bases). Sequencing input: PBMCs. This CDR3 reads CASSPGLGEQYF. DNA for the CDR3: TGTGCCAGCAGCCCAGGGTTGGGCGAGCAGTACTTC.